This record concerns one T cell receptor beta chain sequence. This clone has just one count. The antigen this receptor binds is unknown. Base qualities are not recorded, but no much larger clone differs from it by a single base. TCRbeta CDR3 regions were amplified from genomic DNA using the immunoSEQ Assay, a bias-controlled multiplex PCR. Per the source publication's procedure: Within the assay, amplification of reference gene primers was used to estimate how many nucleated cells each sample contained. To quantify the absolute abundance of each unique TCRbeta CDR3 rearrangement, sequence reads were collapsed and filtered. Productive Simpson clonality was computed per sample as the square root of Simpson's diversity index over productive rearrangements. In its TCRdb copy, this immuneACCESS table keeps in-frame sequences only and misses some clones. Where compared with another copy, unresolved V genes explain less than half of these, and the others have no known cause. V and J calls and clone size are those listed in that table; D and trimming were worked out from the DNA. The sample table contains hundreds of thousands of clones; only one count was recorded for around 91% of them. Around 1.1% of the sample belongs to the ten largest clones.

This sample is drawn from a study of blood T cell repertoires in COVID-19 (dated by TCRdb to 2020 to 2021). About the investigation overall: Samples covering the acute and convalescent phases of COVID-19 were provided by collaborators in the United States, Italy and Spain. The prospective study material was composed of cDNA or gDNA derived from T cells, B-cell-depleted T cells, or PBMCs. Subjects who had been exposed to COVID-19, were actively infected with it, or had recovered from it provided the deeply sampled blood TCRbeta repertoires that made up the dataset. The repertoires were made available in a free public database intended to serve as a resource for research on the immune response to SARS-CoV-2. Samples came from the ongoing ImmuneRACE study (first 160 participants) plus 1,254 subjects from 6 global collaborators. Sample metadata almost always included a de-identified subject ID, COVID-19 status, age in years and sex. Where available, HLA class I and class II types were taken from metadata supplied by the sample provider and were not determined by assay-based typing.

Participants in the prospective study were aged about 18 to 95 years, lived in about two dozen United States geographic areas, and enrolled through a virtual design. Cohort assignment in the prospective study relied on participant-reported clinical history from a screening survey and a study questionnaire. Recovered participants in ImmuneRACE Cohort 3 were defined as having two consecutive negative NP/OP PCR tests, clearance from a healthcare professional, or resolution of symptoms. Each participant in the prospective study had whole blood, serum and a nasopharyngeal or oropharyngeal swab collected by mobile phlebotomists. Additional blood draws and questionnaires over a 2-month period could optionally be provided by prospective study participants. Before DNA extraction, prospective study blood samples were shipped either frozen or at room temperature. Overall study outcomes, separate from this receptor: The quantity of clinical and demographic metadata differed by source and by participant and was supplied without curation.

Including the terminal cysteine and phenylalanine, the CDR3 comprises 14 residues. The kept DNA is CDR3 alone, 42 bases in frame from the first base. V gives up 6 bases and J gives up 7 bases, and the segment between their germline ends measures 15 bases. For CDR1 and CDR2, the germline V gene (reference sequence) lists SEHNR and FQNEAQ. The V and J genes are TRBV7-9 and TRBJ1-4; TRBD1 might be the D gene, on 6 matching bases. The receptor's source is a man in his thirties or forties who had recovered from COVID-19. What was sequenced was PBMCs or T cells enriched from blood (not recorded which). The CDR3 amino acid sequence is: CASRLQGASEKLFF. The sequenced DNA is TGTGCCAGCAGACTACAGGGAGCAAGTGAAAAACTGTTTTTT.